This T cell receptor beta chain derives from a study of cytomegalovirus exposure and HLA in healthy donors. Findings and limits, study-wide: Rare TCR sequences dominated, though some public TCRs recurred in many donors.

Details on this clone: Its matching antigen is unknown.

Some clones are missing from TCRdb's copy, which holds only in-frame ones; the method was immunoSEQ multiplex PCR. Among more than 60,000 clones listed, 80% to 90% were seen once. CDR3 length equals 14 residues. Trimming took off 2 bases at V and 1 base at J, with 9 bases between the two ends. CDR1 is SGHRS and CDR2 is YFSETQ in the germline V gene. Specimen: PBMCs. The chain links TRBV5-1 to TRBJ1-1, with D perhaps TRBD1 (5 bases). The receptor was isolated from a woman aged 18-29 years in good health and CMV-seronegative. CDR3 sequence: CASSFFGANTEAFF. For the CDR3, the DNA is TGCGCCAGCAGCTTTTTTGGGGCGAACACTGAAGCTTTCTTT.